These T cell receptor beta chains were read from a single sample in a study of vaccination and CD4 T cells after COVID-19. Their specific antigens are unknown. TCRdb analysed the PCR reads with MiXCR anew, one entry per CDR3 protein. The table includes more than 10,000 distinct CDR3 sequences, around 76% detected once. The sequenced sample consisted of CD4+ T cells from blood, cultured in vitro. Receptor source: a human donor who had recovered from COVID-19. The CDR3 runs from the conserved cysteine through the conserved F or W. The D gene is left open where the match is weak. A row's size may be missing; if present it is once, few, many or a size class.

D gene: TRBD2; V gene: TRBV4-1; clone size: .; J gene: TRBJ2-3; CDR3 length: 16; CDR3 protein: CASSPGTSGDTDTQYF; CDR3 DNA: TGCGCCAGCAGCCCCGGGACTAGCGGGGACACAGATACGCAGTATTTT
D gene: .; V gene: TRBV5-5; clone size: .; J gene: TRBJ1-1; CDR3 length: 13; CDR3 protein: CASSFVGFGEAFF; CDR3 DNA: TGTGCCAGCAGCTTTGTAGGGTTTGGTGAAGCTTTCTTT
D gene: .; V gene: TRBV7-9; clone size: .; J gene: TRBJ2-3; CDR3 length: 14; CDR3 protein: CASSPNSLTDTQYF; CDR3 DNA: TGTGCCAGCAGCCCGAACAGCCTCACAGATACGCAGTATTTT
D gene: .; V gene: TRBV6-5; clone size: .; J gene: TRBJ1-2; CDR3 length: 13; CDR3 protein: CASSYLGKDGYTF; CDR3 DNA: TGTGCCAGCAGTTACTTAGGGAAGGATGGCTACACCTTC
D gene: TRBD2; V gene: TRBV20-1; clone size: few; J gene: TRBJ2-7; CDR3 length: 15; CDR3 protein: CSARDLASGPYEQYF; CDR3 DNA: TGCAGTGCTAGAGATCTGGCTAGCGGTCCCTACGAGCAGTACTTC
D gene: .; V gene: TRBV10-1; clone size: .; J gene: TRBJ1-1; CDR3 length: 15; CDR3 protein: CASSDFRGISTEAFF; CDR3 DNA: .
D gene: TRBD1; V gene: TRBV7-2; clone size: .; J gene: TRBJ2-7; CDR3 length: 17; CDR3 protein: CASSFPRAAQGTYEQYF; CDR3 DNA: TGTGCCAGCAGCTTTCCCAGGGCGGCACAGGGGACCTACGAGCAGTACTTC
D gene: TRBD1; V gene: TRBV7-3; clone size: .; J gene: TRBJ2-2; CDR3 length: 16; CDR3 protein: CASSPTGTGGTGELFF; CDR3 DNA: TGTGCCAGCAGCCCGACCGGGACAGGGGGCACCGGGGAGCTGTTTTTT
D gene: TRBD1; V gene: TRBV27; clone size: .; J gene: TRBJ2-2; CDR3 length: 15; CDR3 protein: CASSPGDRDTGELFF; CDR3 DNA: TGTGCCAGCAGCCCCGGGGACAGGGACACCGGGGAGCTGTTTTTT
D gene: TRBD1; V gene: TRBV15; clone size: .; J gene: TRBJ1-6; CDR3 length: 16; CDR3 protein: CATSSSDRAVHSPLHF; CDR3 DNA: TGTGCCACCAGCAGTTCCGACAGGGCGGTACATTCACCCCTCCACTTT
D gene: .; V gene: TRBV5-5; clone size: .; J gene: TRBJ2-7; CDR3 length: 13; CDR3 protein: CASSLQGGYEQYF; CDR3 DNA: TGTGCCAGCAGCTTGCAGGGGGGCTACGAGCAGTACTTC
D gene: TRBD2; V gene: TRBV6-2/TRBV6-3; clone size: .; J gene: TRBJ2-7; CDR3 length: 15; CDR3 protein: CASSTGSAGAYEQYF; CDR3 DNA: TGTGCCAGCAGTACCGGGTCAGCGGGAGCCTACGAGCAGTACTTC
D gene: .; V gene: TRBV15; clone size: few; J gene: TRBJ1-3; CDR3 length: 16; CDR3 protein: CATSPRLGGSGNTIYF; CDR3 DNA: TGTGCCACCAGCCCTCGGTTGGGGGGCTCTGGAAACACCATATATTTT
D gene: TRBD1; V gene: TRBV11-1; clone size: few; J gene: TRBJ1-2; CDR3 length: 15; CDR3 protein: CASSPSGGQGYGYTF; CDR3 DNA: TGTGCCAGCAGCCCTTCGGGGGGACAGGGCTATGGCTACACCTTC
D gene: TRBD2; V gene: TRBV15; clone size: .; J gene: TRBJ2-4; CDR3 length: 18; CDR3 protein: CATSRVLAGVSGKNIQYF; CDR3 DNA: TGTGCCACCAGCAGAGTCCTAGCGGGAGTTAGTGGCAAAAACATTCAGTACTTC
D gene: TRBD1; V gene: TRBV7-8; clone size: .; J gene: TRBJ1-1; CDR3 length: 14; CDR3 protein: CASSRTGGPTEAFF; CDR3 DNA: TGTGCCAGCAGCCGAACAGGGGGCCCCACTGAAGCTTTCTTT
D gene: .; V gene: TRBV27; clone size: few; J gene: TRBJ2-3; CDR3 length: 15; CDR3 protein: CASEPLAKGTDTQYF; CDR3 DNA: TGTGCCAGCGAGCCGCTGGCCAAGGGCACAGATACGCAGTATTTT